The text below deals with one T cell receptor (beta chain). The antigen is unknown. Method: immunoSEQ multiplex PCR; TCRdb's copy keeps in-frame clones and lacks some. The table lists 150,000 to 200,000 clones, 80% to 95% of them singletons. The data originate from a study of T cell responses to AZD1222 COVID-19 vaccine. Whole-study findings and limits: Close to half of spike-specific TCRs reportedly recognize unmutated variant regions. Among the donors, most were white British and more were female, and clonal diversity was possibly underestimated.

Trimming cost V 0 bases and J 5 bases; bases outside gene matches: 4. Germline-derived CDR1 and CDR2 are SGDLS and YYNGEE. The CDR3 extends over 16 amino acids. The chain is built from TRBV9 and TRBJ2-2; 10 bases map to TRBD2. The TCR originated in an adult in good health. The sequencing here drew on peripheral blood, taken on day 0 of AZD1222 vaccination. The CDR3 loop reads CASSVVGTSETGELFF. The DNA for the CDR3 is TGTGCCAGCAGCGTAGTGGGGACTAGCGAGACCGGGGAGCTGTTTTTT. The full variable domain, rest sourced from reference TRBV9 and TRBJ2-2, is DSGVTQTPKHLITATGQRVTLRCSPRSGDLSVYWYQQSLDQGLQFLIQYYNGEERAKGNILERFSAQQFPDLHSELNLSSLELGDSALYFCASSVVGTSETGELFFGEGSRLTVL.